This is a list of T cell receptor beta chains from one sample in a study of OX40 agonist ivuxolimab in advanced cancers. Data came from immunoSEQ multiplex PCR; TCRdb stores just in-frame clones and leaves some out. Altogether 75,000 to 95,000 clones are present, roughly nine tenths being singletons, with the ten largest covering about 2.3%. This specimen was CD4+ or CD8+ T cells sorted from blood, taken in a trial of the OX40 agonist ivuxolimab. Receptors originate from an adult with an advanced solid tumor such as melanoma, head and neck, liver or kidney cancer. Each CDR3 is given with its conserved first and last residue. The D gene is left open where the match is weak. Size values are once, few and many counts, or a class for expanded clones, and some rows have none.

d_call j_call clone_size v_call cdr3_nt cdr3_aa
. TRBJ2-3 . TRBV28 TGTGCCAGCAGTGCCCCGGGACTGCTCACAGATACGCAGTATTTT CASSAPGLLTDTQYF
TRBD1 TRBJ1-1 . TRBV7-2 TGTGCCAGCAGCTTCCAGGGGGCAGAGACTGAAGCTTTCTTT CASSFQGAETEAFF
. TRBJ2-7 . TRBV6-5 TGTGCCAGCAGTTACTCGGACGGGCGTTCCTACGAGCAGTACTTC CASSYSDGRSYEQYF
TRBD1 TRBJ1-4 . TRBV18 TGTGCCAGCTCTCAAAGGACAGGGAGTGGTGAAAAACTGTTTTTT CASSQRTGSGEKLFF
. TRBJ2-3 . TRBV7-9 TGTGCCAGCAGCTCACGGGGTCTCGGGTTGGGCACAGATACGCAGTATTTT CASSSRGLGLGTDTQYF
. TRBJ2-3 once TRBV7-2 TGTGCCAGCAGCTTAGCCCTGAGCACAGATACGCAGTATTTT CASSLALSTDTQYF
. TRBJ2-7 . TRBV27 TGTGCCAGCAGACCCGGGTCGACGCAATACGAGCAGTACTTC CASRPGSTQYEQYF
TRBD2 TRBJ2-3 . TRBV4-1 TGCGCCAGCAGCCAAGATGGGACTAGCGGGGTCACAGATACGCAGTATTTT CASSQDGTSGVTDTQYF
. TRBJ2-3 . TRBV7-5 TGTGCCAGAAGCTTAGCGGGACAACGCACAGATACGCAGTATTTT CARSLAGQRTDTQYF
TRBD2 TRBJ2-7 . TRBV28 TGTGCCAGCAGTAAAATTACTAGCGGGAGCTTCTACGAGCAGTACTTC CASSKITSGSFYEQYF
. TRBJ2-5 . TRBV2 TGTGCCAGCCGAAGGGAAGCGGGCGTTAGGGAGACCCAGTACTTC CASRREAGVRETQYF
. TRBJ1-5 . TRBV7-9 TGTGCCAGCAGCTTAAAATCGGATCAGCCCCAGCATTTT CASSLKSDQPQHF
. TRBJ1-2 . TRBV29-1 TGCAGCGTAGCATCGGGACTCTATGGCTACACCTTC CSVASGLYGYTF
TRBD2 TRBJ2-3 . TRBV9 TGTGCCAGCAGCGTAGCTCGCGGGAGTAACACAGATACGCAGTATTTT CASSVARGSNTDTQYF
TRBD1 TRBJ2-5 . TRBV9 TGTGCCAGCAGCTCAGGCCCCCGGACAGGGGGCAGGGAGACCCAGTACTTC CASSSGPRTGGRETQYF
TRBD1 TRBJ1-5 . TRBV6-1 TGTGCCAGCAGGGCTACAGGGGAGAGGCCCCAGCATTTT CASRATGERPQHF
. TRBJ2-7 . TRBV30 TGTGCCTGGAGTCGGGGTAGCGCCTACGAGCAGTACTTC CAWSRGSAYEQYF
. TRBJ2-6 . TRBV20-1 TGCAGTGCCCGGGGGGCCAACGTCCTGACTTTC CSARGANVLTF
TRBD1 TRBJ2-1 . TRBV6-6 TGTGCCAGCAGTCGAGAGACAGGGCTCAATGAGCAGTTCTTC CASSRETGLNEQFF
TRBD2 TRBJ2-7 . TRBV7-2 TGTGCCAGCAGCCCATTAGCGGGAGCCGGGTACGAGCAGTACTTC CASSPLAGAGYEQYF
. TRBJ1-1 . TRBV28 TGTGCCAGCAGTCAGGGAGGGTCGGCGGCTTTCTTT CASSQGGSAAFF
TRBD1 TRBJ2-5 . TRBV5-1 TGCGCCAGCAGCTCGACAGGGGGCAGGGAGACCCAGTACTTC CASSSTGGRETQYF
. TRBJ2-2 . TRBV4-2 TGTGCCAGCAGCCAACTAGCTCCCACCGGGGAGCTGTTTTTT CASSQLAPTGELFF
. TRBJ1-6 . TRBV28 TGTGCCAGCACCCTGGGTGGGCAGAATGGATCACCCCTCCACTTT CASTLGGQNGSPLHF
TRBD2 TRBJ2-7 . TRBV7-9 TGTGCCGGCTCGCCCGATGGGGCGGCTAGCGGGAGCTCCTACGAGCAGTACTTC CAGSPDGAASGSSYEQYF
TRBD1 TRBJ2-5 . TRBV7-2 TGTGCCAGCACCCGACAGGGATGGAGAGAGACCCAGTACTTC CASTRQGWRETQYF
. TRBJ2-5 . TRBV20-1 TGCAGTGCTAGAGCAAGGGAGACCCAGTACTTC CSARARETQYF
. TRBJ1-2 . TRBV28 TGTGCCAGCAGTTTACGCCCCCAGGGCCACGGCTACACCTTC CASSLRPQGHGYTF
TRBD1 TRBJ1-5 few TRBV27 TGTGCCAGCAGTTGGACAGGCGTCAATCAGCCCCAGCATTTT CASSWTGVNQPQHF
TRBD2 TRBJ2-5 . TRBV11-2 TGTGCCAGCAGCTCACGGACTAGCGGGAGTCGGGAGACCCAGTACTTC CASSSRTSGSRETQYF
TRBD1 TRBJ1-2 . TRBV2 TGTGCCAGCAGCCTACTACCCGGACAGGGGGCTAGGGGAACCTTC CASSLLPGQGARGTF
TRBD1 TRBJ2-5 . TRBV5-1 TGCGCCAGCAGCTCGGGACAGCTCCAAGAGACCCAGTACTTC CASSSGQLQETQYF
. TRBJ2-7 . TRBV19 TGTGCCAGTAGTGGAGGGGGGGGCCCCTACGAGCAGTACTTC CASSGGGGPYEQYF
. TRBJ1-4 . TRBV28 TGTGCCAGCAGTTCACGACAGGTACGGAATGAAAAACTGTTTTTT CASSSRQVRNEKLFF
TRBD1 TRBJ1-5 . TRBV28 TGTGCCAGCAGGACCGGGACAGGAGATAATCAGCCCCAGCATTTT CASRTGTGDNQPQHF
TRBD1 TRBJ2-1 . TRBV7-6 TGTGCCAGCAGCAAGGGGGCATTCTACAATGAGCAGTTCTTC CASSKGAFYNEQFF
TRBD2 TRBJ2-7 . TRBV2 TGTGCCAGCAGAGATGGACTAGCGGGGGAGCAGTACTTC CASRDGLAGEQYF
TRBD2 TRBJ2-1 . TRBV11-2 TGTGCCAGCAGCTTTAGCGGGAGGTTCAGCTCCTACAATGAGCAGTTCTTC CASSFSGRFSSYNEQFF